This is a list of T cell receptor beta chains from one sample in a study of vaccination and CD4 T cells after COVID-19. No antigen has been assigned to these receptors. MiXCR was run by TCRdb on the PCR reads, yielding one entry per CDR3 protein. The table lists about 15,000 distinct CDR3 sequences, about 41% of them singletons, with about 8% in the top ten. The sample taken for sequencing was CD4+ T cells from blood, cultured in vitro. The source of these receptors is a human donor who had recovered from COVID-19. Both conserved end residues are part of each CDR3. A D gene is named only where the DNA matches it firmly. Expanded clones get a size class; other rows say once, few or many, or leave the size out.

j_gene | abundance | v_gene | d_gene | CDR3nt | CDR3aa
TRBJ2-3 | . | TRBV19 | . | TGTGCCAGTAGTAGGATGACAGTCGCAGATACGCAGTATTTT | CASSRMTVADTQYF
TRBJ1-5 | . | TRBV6-1 | . | TGTGCCAGCATCAACTGGGGCAGATCGAGCAATCAGCCCCAGCATTTT | CASINWGRSSNQPQHF
TRBJ1-1 | . | TRBV30 | . | TGTGCCTGCAGGGGTGGTAGCACTGAAGCTTTCTTT | CACRGGSTEAFF
TRBJ1-6 | few | TRBV20-1 | TRBD1 | TGCAGTGCTAGAAGAGGGACAGGGCTAGAAGCACCCCTCCACTTT | CSARRGTGLEAPLHF
TRBJ1-2 | . | TRBV5-5 | . | TGTGCCAGCAGCTTGGAGGTTACCGCACCCAGCGGCTACACCTTC | CASSLEVTAPSGYTF
TRBJ2-7 | . | TRBV7-6 | . | TGTGCCAGCAGCTTAGAGGCAGTCTCCTACGAGCAGTACTTC | CASSLEAVSYEQYF
TRBJ2-7 | . | TRBV11-2 | . | TGTGCCAGCAGCCTACGACTCACCTACGAGCAGTACTTC | CASSLRLTYEQYF
TRBJ2-3 | . | TRBV7-8 | TRBD2 | TGTGCCAGCAGCTCCAGGACTAGCGGGGGGGCGTTCTCCACAGATACGCAGTATTTT | CASSSRTSGGAFSTDTQYF
TRBJ1-2 | few | TRBV20-1 | . | TGCGGTGCGGGTACAACTTGGGAAGGGGGCTACACCTTC | CGAGTTWEGGYTF
TRBJ1-6 | once | TRBV5-1 | TRBD1 | TGCGCCAGCAGCTGGGGGACAGAACAGTCATCACCCCTCCACTTT | CASSWGTEQSSPLHF
TRBJ1-2 | . | TRBV5-4 | TRBD1 | TGTGCTAGCAGCCCCAGCCTCGACAGGGTGGAGGGCTACACCTTC | CASSPSLDRVEGYTF
TRBJ2-3 | few | TRBV6-1 | . | TGTGCCAGCAGTCCGAACGTGGGGATAGATACGCAGTATTTT | CASSPNVGIDTQYF
TRBJ1-1 | few | TRBV7-2 | TRBD1 | TGTGCCAGCAGCTTAGGGGGACAGGGAGGGGCTTTCTTT | CASSLGGQGGAFF
TRBJ2-5 | few | TRBV20-1 | . | TGCAGTGCTATACCACGAGACAGCCAAGAGACCCAGTACTTC | CSAIPRDSQETQYF
TRBJ1-1 | . | TRBV27 | . | TGTGCCAGCAGCTGGGGGGGAAGGACAGCCAACACTGAAGCTTTCTTT | CASSWGGRTANTEAFF
TRBJ1-1 | . | TRBV11-2 | TRBD1 | TGTGCCAGCAGCGTACGACAGGGGAGCACTGAAGCTTTCTTT | CASSVRQGSTEAFF
TRBJ1-2 | . | TRBV27 | TRBD1 | TGTGCCGGCAGTTTTTCCACAGGGGTCCATGGCTACACCTTC | CAGSFSTGVHGYTF
TRBJ2-2 | once | TRBV6-1 | . | TGTGCCAGTAAAGGTTGGGCAAGGAGTTTCACCGGGGAGCTGTTTTTT | CASKGWARSFTGELFF
TRBJ1-1 | . | TRBV6-2/TRBV6-3 | TRBD1 | TGTGCCAGCACCAAGAACATTCAACAGGGGACTGAAGCTTTCTTT | CASTKNIQQGTEAFF
TRBJ1-2 | few | TRBV2 | TRBD1 | TGTGCCAGCAGGGATTCCGGGACAGGGACTGGCTACACCTTC | CASRDSGTGTGYTF
TRBJ1-6 | . | TRBV19 | . | TGTGCCAGTAGTATTAGGGATTCACCCCTCCACTTT | CASSIRDSPLHF
TRBJ1-2 | few | TRBV7-8 | . | TGTGCCAGCAGCTGGGGGTTTAACTATGGCTACACCTTC | CASSWGFNYGYTF
TRBJ2-7 | . | TRBV6-5 | . | TGTGCCAGCAGTTATCCCCGAACCGGGCTTTTCTACGAGCAGTACTTC | CASSYPRTGLFYEQYF
TRBJ1-1 | . | TRBV11-2 | . | TGTGCCAGCAGCCCAACTAACCGGCCAGGGCGACCTCCAGAGATCTTT | CASSPTNRPGRPPEIF
TRBJ2-2 | . | TRBV6-5 | . | TGTGCCAGCAAGTTACATCGAGGGGAGGCCGGGGAGCTGTTTTTT | CASKLHRGEAGELFF
TRBJ1-6 | . | TRBV6-1 | TRBD1 | TGTGCCAGCAGTCAAAAGTACAGGGGAAGTAATTCACCCCTCCACTTT | CASSQKYRGSNSPLHF
TRBJ2-7 | . | TRBV19 | TRBD1 | TGTGCCAGCCGCCATACAGGGGTAGGCTCCTACGAGCAGTACTTC | CASRHTGVGSYEQYF
TRBJ2-2 | . | TRBV24-1 | . | TGTGCCACCAGTGATGCTACAGGGTTCGTCACCGGGGAGCTGTTTTTT | CATSDATGFVTGELFF
TRBJ1-5 | . | TRBV5-8 | . | TGTGCCAGCAGTCCCCCCCGGGGGAATCAGCCCCAGCATTTT | CASSPPRGNQPQHF
TRBJ1-2 | few | TRBV7-9 | . | TGTGCCAGCAGCGATATCCGTGTCTATGGCTACACCTTC | CASSDIRVYGYTF
TRBJ1-5 | few | TRBV6-1 | TRBD1 | TGTGCCAGCAGTGAGCCACGGACAGGCTTTCAGCCCCAGCATTTT | CASSEPRTGFQPQHF
TRBJ1-5 | . | TRBV18 | . | TGTGCCAGCTCCCTCGACAGCCCCAATCAGCCCCAGCATTTT | CASSLDSPNQPQHF
TRBJ2-5 | . | TRBV25-1 | . | TGTGCCAGCAGTCCATTTATGGGGGCAGAGACCCAGTACTTC | CASSPFMGAETQYF
TRBJ1-4 | medium-sized | TRBV6-2/TRBV6-3 | . | TGTGCCAGCAGTTACGCGGGGGCATCAAGTGAAAAACTGTTTTTT | CASSYAGASSEKLFF
TRBJ1-1 | . | TRBV6-4 | TRBD1 | TGTGCCAGCAGTGGTAGGTACAGGGGGAGAACTGAAGCTTTCTTT | CASSGRYRGRTEAFF
TRBJ1-2 | few | TRBV9 | . | TGTGCCAGCAGCGGGACAATCACGGGATCTGGCTACACCTTC | CASSGTITGSGYTF
TRBJ1-1 | . | TRBV6-5 | . | TGTGCCAGCAGTTACTCCATAGGATTGAACACTGAAGCTTTCTTT | CASSYSIGLNTEAFF
TRBJ2-2 | . | TRBV27 | . | TGTGCCAGCAGTCACTTGCTGGGGCACGCGAACACCGGGGAGCTGTTTTTT | CASSHLLGHANTGELFF
TRBJ2-7 | . | TRBV2 | TRBD2 | TGTGCCAGCAGTGAGGGACTAGCGGGAGGGCCTACGATCCGGTACGAGCAGTACTTC | CASSEGLAGGPTIRYEQYF
TRBJ1-5 | . | TRBV6-1 | TRBD1 | TGTGCCAGCACACCACAGGGGAGGCGTCAGCCCCAGCATTTT | CASTPQGRRQPQHF
TRBJ1-3 | few | TRBV27 | . | TGTGCCAGCAGTTTAGCAGGTGGTGGAAACACCATATATTTT | CASSLAGGGNTIYF
TRBJ2-5 | few | TRBV10-3 | . | TGTGCCAGCCGACGGGGGGCCAGGGAGACCCAGTACTTC | CASRRGARETQYF
TRBJ2-1 | few | TRBV7-2 | . | TGTGCCAGCAGCTTAGGGGAGTACAATGAGCAGTTCTTC | CASSLGEYNEQFF
TRBJ2-1 | few | TRBV6-1 | . | TGTGCCAGCAGTCCCCAGGGGATCAGTGTCTCCTACAATGAGCAGTTCTTC | CASSPQGISVSYNEQFF
TRBJ2-7 | . | TRBV15 | . | TGTGCCACCAGCAGATCCCGGAGATGGGGAGTCGAGCAGTACTTC | CATSRSRRWGVEQYF
TRBJ2-2 | few | TRBV7-2 | . | TGTGCCAGCAGCAGGTACACCGGGGAGCTGTTTTTT | CASSRYTGELFF
TRBJ2-1 | few | TRBV24-1 | TRBD2 | TGTGCCACCCAGGGACTAGCGGGGAGTGAGCAGTTCTTC | CATQGLAGSEQFF
TRBJ1-2 | . | TRBV12-3/TRBV12-4 | TRBD1 | TGTGCCAGCAGTTTAGTGAGGTTACAGGGGTATGGCTACACCTTC | CASSLVRLQGYGYTF
TRBJ2-1 | . | TRBV27 | . | TGTGCCAGCAGTTCGGCAGGGGCCAATGAGCAGTTCTTC | CASSSAGANEQFF
TRBJ1-2 | few | TRBV20-1 | TRBD1 | TGCAGTGCTTCTCCGGGACAGGGGGTCTCTGGCTACACCTTC | CSASPGQGVSGYTF
TRBJ2-2 | few | TRBV15 | TRBD2 | TGTGCCACCAGCACTCATCGCGGGCTAGCGGGAGATGGGGAGCTGTTTTTT | CATSTHRGLAGDGELFF
TRBJ1-1 | few | TRBV27 | . | TGTGCCAGCAGTTTAGGATTGGGTAGGGGGAACACTGAAGCTTTCTTT | CASSLGLGRGNTEAFF
TRBJ2-2 | . | TRBV7-2 | . | TGTGCCAGCAGCGCGAAAGTGGGCATCAACACCGGGGAGCTGTTTTTT | CASSAKVGINTGELFF
TRBJ2-5 | . | TRBV6-1 | . | TGTGCCGGTGGGGGGACGGTTCAAGAGACCCAGTACTTC | CAGGGTVQETQYF
TRBJ1-1 | few | TRBV9 | . | TGTGCCAGCAGCCCCGTGGGTGGGGGGACACCTAACACTGAAGCTTTCTTT | CASSPVGGGTPNTEAFF
TRBJ2-7 | . | TRBV30 | TRBD1 | TGTGCCTGGAGTGGAAAGACAGGGGGCTCCTACGAGCAGTACTTC | CAWSGKTGGSYEQYF
TRBJ1-2 | few | TRBV29-1 | . | TGCAGCGGGCGAGGACCAACTAACTATGGCTACACCTTC | CSGRGPTNYGYTF